This TCR beta chain came from a study of vaccination and CD4 T cells after COVID-19. Overall study context: As control conditions, cultures were given either a CEFX pool serving as positive control, an HIV-1 Nef pool, or no peptide at all.

Whole-study results and caveats: Analysis covered relatively few convalescent patients and lacked any early post-infection timepoints.

V was clipped by 1 base and J by 2 bases; unmatched bases: 6. The CDR3 runs 16 residues. Germline lookup yields CDR1 GTSNPN and CDR2 SVGIG (reference sequence). The assay that was used to sequence DNA from cultured CD4+ T cells was the Oncomine TCR Beta short-read assay. Each CDR3 protein is one row after TCRdb ran MiXCR on the PCR reads. The sample holds fewer than 15,000 distinct CDR3 sequences, about four fifths seen once. This clonotype was recorded once. Antigen: not known. The treatment is: roughly 10-day PBMC culture with coronavirus spike peptide pools or control peptides (ViraFEST assay). ViraFEST enlarged antigen-specific T cell populations with peptide pools and afterwards sequenced TCRs.

The receptor's source is a human donor who had recovered from COVID-19. The sequenced material came from CD4+ T cells from blood, cultured in vitro. V gene TRBV30 combines with J gene TRBJ2-7; 12 bases align to TRBD2. In DNA form, the CDR3 reads TGTGCCTGGAGTGCGACAGGACTAGCGGGAACCTACGAGCAGTACTTC. Protein sequence: CAWSATGLAGTYEQYF.